A single sample gave rise to the 8 T cell receptor beta chains below, sequenced in a study of post-analysis software for immune sequencing data. General study results and limits: Among about 5 TRBV segments more frequent in patients than controls were TRBV5-6, TRBV5-1 and TRBV20-1.

These receptors lack a known antigen. The TCR beta cDNA libraries carried unique molecular identifiers. TCRdb itself ran the PCR reads through MiXCR, one entry per CDR3 protein. The data contain roughly 600,000 distinct CDR3 sequences, roughly 47% of them singletons. Sequences were obtained from blood. These receptors were obtained from a girl aged 10 to 17 with multiple sclerosis.

V is TRBV3-1 and J is TRBJ2-5, with TRBD2 as a possible D gene (6 bases). Germline assignment: CDR1 LGHDT and CDR2 YNNKEL (reference sequence). The CDR3 runs to 12 residues. V shed 1 base and J shed 11 bases, with 11 bases lying between them. CDR3 residues: CASSQVRGKQYF. The DNA of the CDR3 is TGTGCCAGCAGCCAAGTGCGGGGTAAGCAGTACTTC.

This chain links TRBV5-1 with TRBJ2-3; 7 nucleotides match TRBD2. V shed 4 bases and J 2 bases; nucleotides not matched to a gene: 4. Germline V gene data show CDR1 as SGHRS and CDR2 as YFSETQ. The CDR3 spans 14 residues. The DNA for the CDR3 is TGCGCCAGCAGCGCGGGACTACCCACAGATACGCAGTATTTT. It yields the protein CASSAGLPTDTQYF.

This chain joins TRBV5-1 and TRBJ1-5; TRBD1 is a possible D gene (6 bases). V lost 4 bases and J lost 1, with 12 bases in between. This CDR3 is built from 15 residues. CDR1 SGHRS and CDR2 YFSETQ come from the germline V gene. The chain's CDR3 is CASSPDSRSNQPQHF. CDR3 DNA sequence: TGCGCCAGCAGCCCGGACAGTAGGAGCAATCAGCCCCAGCATTTT.

The gene calls are TRBV20-1 and TRBJ2-1, with TRBD1 as a possible D gene (6 bases). The CDR3 consists of 13 residues. V was shortened by 4 bases and J by 9 bases, with 16 bases between the two germline ends. Germline loops: CDR1 DFQATT, CDR2 SNEGSKA (reference sequence). CDR3 DNA: TGCAGTGCTAATCCAGAGGGCAGGGGTGAGCAGTTCTTC. Amino acids: CSANPEGRGEQFF.

The chain uses TRBV5-1 and TRBJ2-3; TRBD2 matches at 8 bases. Trimming cost V 4 bases and J 5 bases; bases outside gene matches: 9. The CDR3 length is 15 residues. The germline CDR1 and CDR2 sequences are SGHRS and YFSETQ. The CDR3 coding sequence is TGCGCCAGCAGCGGAGCCGGGACTAGACAAGATACGCAGTATTTT. Translation: CASSGAGTRQDTQYF.

The chain uses TRBV7-2 and TRBJ2-7; D possibly corresponds to TRBD2 (5 bases). CDR3 length: 17 amino acids. CDR1 and CDR2 (germline): SGHTA, FQGNSA. V lost 2 bases to trimming and J lost 2 bases, with 19 bases between them. Here the CDR3 reads CASSLRFVDSRTYEQYF. The CDR3 coding sequence is TGTGCCAGCAGCTTAAGATTCGTGGACTCGCGAACCTACGAGCAGTACTTC.

This clonotype was recorded a few times. The chain has TRBV12-3 or TRBV12-4 and TRBJ2-5, with TRBD1 matching 7 bases. The trim removed 4 bases at V and 2 bases at J, leaving 4 bases unmatched. CDR3 length equals 14 residues. CDR3 DNA sequence: TGTGCCAGCAGTTCTACGACAGGGCAAGAGACCCAGTACTTC. Translating gives CASSSTTGQETQYF.

The J gene is TRBJ1-1, the V gene TRBV18; D is unresolved. Trimming removed 3 bases at V and 1 base at J, with 12 bases between. The germline V gene has CDR1 KGHSH and CDR2 LQKENI. The CDR3 runs to 15 residues. The CDR3 DNA reads as TGTGCCAGCTCACCCTCCGGTATGAAGAACACTGAAGCTTTCTTT. It yields the protein CASSPSGMKNTEAFF.